This T cell receptor (beta chain) was observed in a study of shared T cell receptors in the human thymus. This table comes from immunoSEQ multiplex PCR, and its TCRdb copy is limited to in-frame clones, with some not included. The sample has 450,000 to 650,000 clones, approximately 80% seen once. The CDR3 consists of 14 residues. Germline lookup yields CDR1 MNHEY and CDR2 SMNVEV (reference sequence). Trimming left V 0 bases short and J 4 bases short, with 9 bases between. Another study also made use of these data, one on human thymus T cells. That study adds: Healthy Finnish infants having corrective surgery for congenital heart defects served as donors. Thymus tissue was removed during corrective cardiac surgery. V and J genes seemed to be used with bias in thymic and blood repertoires. As related research reported, thymic repertoires overlapped highly among unrelated individuals.

The sequence was obtained from a boy under three years old with a congenital heart defect. Specimen: thymocytes. The chain recombines TRBV27 with TRBJ1-1; D possibly corresponds to TRBD1 (5 bases). In DNA, the CDR3 is TGTGCCAGCAGTTTATCCGGGGGGATCACTGAAGCTTTCTTT. It yields the protein CASSLSGGITEAFF.